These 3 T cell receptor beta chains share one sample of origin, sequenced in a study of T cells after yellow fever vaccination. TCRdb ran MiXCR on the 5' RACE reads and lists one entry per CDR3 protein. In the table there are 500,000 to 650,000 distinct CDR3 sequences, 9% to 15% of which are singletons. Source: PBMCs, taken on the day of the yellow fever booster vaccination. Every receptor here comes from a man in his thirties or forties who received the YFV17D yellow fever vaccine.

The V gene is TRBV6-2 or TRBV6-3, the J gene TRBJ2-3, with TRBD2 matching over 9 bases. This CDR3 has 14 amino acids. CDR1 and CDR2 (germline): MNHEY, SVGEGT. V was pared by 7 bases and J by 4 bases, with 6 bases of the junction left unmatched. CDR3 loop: CASNRAGGPDTQYF. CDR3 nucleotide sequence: TGTGCCAGCAACAGGGCGGGAGGGCCAGATACGCAGTATTTT.

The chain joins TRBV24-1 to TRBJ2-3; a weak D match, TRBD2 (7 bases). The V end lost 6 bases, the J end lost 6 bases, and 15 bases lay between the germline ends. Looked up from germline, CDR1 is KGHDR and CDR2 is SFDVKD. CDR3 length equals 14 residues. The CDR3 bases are TGTGCCACCAGTCAGAGGGGGGGCCCTGATACGCAGTATTTT. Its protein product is CATSQRGGPDTQYF.

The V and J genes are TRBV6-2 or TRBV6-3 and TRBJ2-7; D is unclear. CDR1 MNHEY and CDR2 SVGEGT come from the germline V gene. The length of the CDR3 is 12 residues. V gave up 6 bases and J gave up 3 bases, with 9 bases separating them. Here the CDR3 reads CASSPLFYEQYF. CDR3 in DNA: TGTGCCAGCAGCCCTCTTTTCTACGAGCAGTACTTC.